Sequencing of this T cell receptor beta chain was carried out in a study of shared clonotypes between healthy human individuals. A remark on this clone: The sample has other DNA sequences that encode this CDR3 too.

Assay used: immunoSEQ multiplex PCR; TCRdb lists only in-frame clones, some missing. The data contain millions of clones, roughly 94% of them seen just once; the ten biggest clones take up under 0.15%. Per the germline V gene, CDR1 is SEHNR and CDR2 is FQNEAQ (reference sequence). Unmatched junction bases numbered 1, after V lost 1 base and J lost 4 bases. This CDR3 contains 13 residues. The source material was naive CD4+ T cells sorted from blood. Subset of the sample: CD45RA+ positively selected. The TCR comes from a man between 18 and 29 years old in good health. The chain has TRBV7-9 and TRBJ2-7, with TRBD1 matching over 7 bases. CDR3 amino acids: CASSLEQGYEQYF. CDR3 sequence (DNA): TGTGCCAGCAGCTTAGAACAGGGGTACGAGCAGTACTTC.